This T cell receptor beta chain was sequenced during a study of T-cell memory formation after mild COVID-19 (dated by TCRdb to the early 2020s). For context, the study as a whole: TCR sequence clusters from the two donors were largely donor specific. In two donors, T-cell clones that expanded and contracted after mild COVID-19 were tracked by sequencing TCRalpha and TCRbeta repertoires over time. Two young, previously healthy adult volunteers made up the cohort, one male and one female.

The sample was run on an Illumina NovaSeq 6000. cDNA libraries for TCRalpha and TCRbeta were prepared by 5'RACE using constant-segment primers, with sample barcodes and unique molecular identifiers added. RNA was extracted from every sample with Trizol reagent. Amplification of the libraries took two PCR steps, and the second step added a second sample barcode plus Illumina TruSeq adapters. Libraries were sequenced on an Illumina NovaSeq with 2 x 150 bp paired-end reads. The paper's data handling went like this. With migec v1.2.7, reads were demultiplexed and then collapsed into UMI-guided consensus sequences. Using mixcr v2.1.11, UMI consensuses were aligned to TRA and TRB V and J templates and then assembled into clonotypes. Expanded or contracted clonotypes were those called significant by both edgeR and NoisET, with noise models trained on biological replicates. edgeR calls used a false discovery rate-adjusted p below 0.01 and a log2 fold-change threshold of 1. As an exploratory analysis of dynamics, max-normalized trajectories of the 1000 most abundant clonotypes were examined by PCA with hierarchical clustering. Separately sequenced CD4+ and CD8+ repertoires were used to assign a CD4 or CD8 phenotype to each responding clone. TCRdb cleaned the public reads at Q25 with fastp, built clones with MiXCR and kept in-frame beta chains. Rows matching on CDR3 protein sequence are summarized as one entry with the most common DNA and genes. The V and J calls and clone size are TCRdb's, not the authors'. The sample has 110,000 or so distinct CDR3 sequences on record, 22% of them singletons. Together, the top ten hold about two fifths of the sample.

Ficoll-Paque density gradient centrifugation was used to isolate PBMCs. As for this clonotype: What antigen it recognizes has not been identified. No base qualities exist here, and no much larger clone lies one base off it.

Overall study results and their limits: SARS-CoV-2 specificity was not confirmed for the second-wave clones peaking on day 37. Only two mild cases were covered in the study, and larger cohorts including severe cases with pre-infection samples were considered necessary. Contracting CD4+ clones were found mainly in CM and EM memory subsets, while CD8+ clones were enriched in EMRA. Balanced CD4/CD8 phenotypes were observed for clones contracting from day 15 to 85, whereas a bias towards CD4+ was observed for a second wave of clones expanding from day 15 to 37. Some responding clones were found in pre-infection memory, which suggests that pre-existing cross-reactive memory T cells took part in the SARS-CoV-2 response.

This clonotype was sampled from a man younger than 35 who had mild COVID-19 (a few samples of this study predate the infection). The sample titles of this study are shuffled in the database, so cell type and time point are left out; the donor was told from shared clones. Sequencing was done on a sample of PBMCs or a T cell subset sorted from them (not recorded which).

For the CDR3, the sequence is CASTKQGANTEAFF. DNA sequence: TGTGCCAGCACCAAACAGGGGGCGAACACTGAAGCTTTCTTT. This receptor chain uses TRBV6-2 or TRBV6-3 and TRBJ1-1, with TRBD1 matching 9 junction bases. Unmatched junction bases come to 4, with V trimmed by 7 bases and J by 1 base. From the cysteine up to the phenylalanine, the CDR3 has a length of 14 residues. Here the CDR3 DNA is all that survives: 42 bases in frame from base 1. The germline V gene sets CDR1 to MNHEY and CDR2 to SVGEGT.